This T cell receptor beta chain was captured by sequencing in a study of cytomegalovirus exposure and HLA in healthy donors. Study results and caveats: A previous analysis found most TCR beta V segments productive roughly 90% or roughly 30% of the time. Cytomegalovirus-associated TCR beta chains were listed, numbering more than 150.

The ends were cut back, 1 base at V and 5 bases at J, with 4 bases in the middle. The CDR3 is 12 residues long. Per the germline V gene, CDR1 is MNHNY and CDR2 is SVGAGI (reference sequence). PCR amplification relied on 60 Vbeta primers (plus 13 Jbeta primers). Repertoires were generated with immunoSEQ multiplex PCR, while TCRdb's copy carries only in-frame clones and drops some. Counted here are about 150,000 clones, around 86% occurring once; the ten biggest clones make up approximately 2.4%. This clone was recorded only once. Its antigen remains unidentified. The chain carries TRBV6-6 and TRBJ2-3, with D unclear. Specimen: PBMCs. This receptor was identified in a male donor in good health and CMV-seronegative. The CDR3: CASSYYGDTQYF. The DNA for the CDR3 is TGTGCCAGCAGTTACTACGGAGATACGCAGTATTTT.